A selection of T cell receptor beta chains follows, all from one sample in a study of blood T cell repertoires in COVID-19. Sequencing used immunoSEQ multiplex PCR; TCRdb keeps in-frame clones, though not all of them. Among roughly 410,000 clones, approximately 89% were seen once, and the ten largest hold 2.3%. The material sequenced was peripheral blood. The receptors stem from an older woman with COVID-19, enrolled during active disease. Both conserved end residues are part of each CDR3. Fields, in order: CDR3 length, J gene, D gene, clone size, V gene, CDR3 protein, CDR3 DNA. The D gene is left open where the match is weak. Only part of the rows carry a size: once, few, many, or a class if the clone is expanded.

>14|TRBJ1-6|.|.|TRBV6-7
CASSPTDRGSPLHF
TGTGCCAGCAGTCCCACGGATAGGGGTTCACCCCTCCACTTT
>15|TRBJ1-6|TRBD1|.|TRBV6-5
CASSSQGAGNSPLHF
TGTGCCAGCAGTTCTCAGGGGGCAGGTAATTCACCCCTCCACTTT
>15|TRBJ1-1|TRBD1|once|TRBV5-6
CASSSWDRVYTEAFF
TGTGCCAGCAGCTCGTGGGACAGGGTCTACACTGAAGCTTTCTTT
>16|TRBJ2-1|.|.|TRBV11-2
CASSLVGGRSYNEQFF
TGTGCCAGCAGCTTGGTCGGGGGGCGTTCCTACAATGAGCAGTTCTTC
>16|TRBJ2-1|TRBD2|.|TRBV4-1
CASSQGPGLTYNEQFF
TGCGCCAGCAGCCAAGGACCGGGACTAACCTACAATGAGCAGTTCTTC
>13|TRBJ2-3|.|few|TRBV5-1
CASSRGTTDTQYF
TGCGCCAGCAGCAGGGGGACCACAGATACGCAGTATTTT
>17|TRBJ1-1|TRBD1|.|TRBV19
CASSPRQGFLMNTEAFF
TGTGCCAGTAGTCCCCGACAGGGATTTCTCATGAACACTGAAGCTTTCTTT
>16|TRBJ1-4|TRBD1|.|TRBV18
CASSPTAGQGYEKLFF
TGTGCCAGCTCACCAACCGCGGGACAGGGGTATGAAAAACTGTTTTTT
>13|TRBJ2-4|.|.|TRBV11-3
CASSLGEAHIQYF
TGTGCCAGCAGCTTGGGGGAGGCACACATTCAGTACTTC
>16|TRBJ2-5|.|.|TRBV21-1
CASSSMLAGVQETQYF
TGTGCCAGCAGCAGTATGCTAGCGGGGGTCCAAGAGACCCAGTACTTC
>13|TRBJ1-1|.|.|TRBV11-2
CASSIRVPTEAFF
TGTGCCAGCAGCATCAGGGTGCCGACTGAAGCTTTCTTT
>15|TRBJ1-2|.|few|TRBV4-1
CASSQGGRQWDGYTF
TGCGCCAGCAGCCAAGGGGGCCGACAATGGGATGGCTACACCTTC
>13|TRBJ2-7|.|.|TRBV5-6
CASSLGQIYEQYF
TGTGCCAGCAGCTTGGGACAGATCTACGAGCAGTACTTC
>15|TRBJ2-1|TRBD2|.|TRBV7-9
CASSWVAGSYNEQFF
TGTGCCAGCAGCTGGGTAGCGGGCTCCTACAATGAGCAGTTCTTC
>13|TRBJ1-4|TRBD1|.|TRBV28
CASSLGTDEKLFF
TGTGCCAGCAGTTTAGGGACAGATGAAAAACTGTTTTTT
>17|TRBJ2-3|TRBD2|.|TRBV7-9
CASSSTLAGDAQSTQYF
TGTGCCAGCAGCTCTACACTAGCGGGGGATGCACAGTCTACGCAGTATTTT
>16|TRBJ2-2|TRBD2|.|TRBV5-1
CASSVSGGDIQGELFF
TGCGCCAGCAGCGTCAGCGGGGGAGATATACAGGGGGAGCTGTTTTTT
>17|TRBJ2-3|TRBD2|.|TRBV7-9
CASSLGTSGDSTDTQYF
TGTGCCAGCAGCCTTGGGACTAGCGGGGATTCGACAGATACGCAGTATTTT
>13|TRBJ2-1|.|.|TRBV3-1/TRBV3-2
CASSPPTLNEQFF
TGTGCCAGCAGCCCCCCGACACTTAATGAGCAGTTCTTC
>13|TRBJ1-2|TRBD1|.|TRBV2
CASTRDRGSGYTF
TGTGCCAGCACCCGAGACAGGGGAAGTGGCTACACCTTC
>14|TRBJ1-1|TRBD1|.|TRBV11-2
CASSFYRGGTEAFF
TGTGCCAGCAGCTTCTACAGGGGCGGCACTGAAGCTTTCTTT
>15|TRBJ1-2|TRBD1|.|TRBV3-1/TRBV3-2
CASSPTGNGDYGYTF
TGTGCCAGCAGCCCGACAGGGAATGGAGACTATGGCTACACCTTC
>19|TRBJ2-1|TRBD2|.|TRBV7-3
CASSPSPLLAGGSMDEQFF
TGTGCCAGCAGCCCCAGCCCCCTCCTAGCGGGGGGGAGTATGGATGAGCAGTTCTTC
>15|TRBJ1-1|.|.|TRBV19
CASALGARPEAEAFF
TGTGCCAGCGCTCTAGGGGCCAGGCCCGAAGCTGAAGCTTTCTTT
>11|TRBJ2-5|.|.|TRBV5-1
CASHLGETQYF
TGCGCCAGCCACCTCGGGGAGACCCAGTACTTC
>16|TRBJ1-3|.|few|TRBV5-5
CASSLDGGSAGNTIYF
TGTGCCAGCAGCTTGGATGGGGGCTCGGCGGGAAACACCATATATTTT
>15|TRBJ1-5|TRBD1|once|TRBV19
CATRDRGLSNQPQHF
TGTGCCACACGGGACAGGGGGCTTAGCAATCAGCCCCAGCATTTT
>17|TRBJ1-3|TRBD1|.|TRBV5-1
CASSFLGGQATIDTIYF
TGCGCCAGCAGCTTTCTGGGCGGACAGGCGACTATAGACACCATATATTTT
>15|TRBJ2-1|TRBD2|.|TRBV24-1
CATSDGPGGGNEQFF
TGTGCCACCAGTGATGGCCCTGGGGGGGGCAATGAGCAGTTCTTC
>16|TRBJ2-1|TRBD2|.|TRBV18
CASSPWTSGGGDEQFF
TGTGCCAGCTCGCCTTGGACTAGCGGGGGGGGCGATGAGCAGTTCTTC
>15|TRBJ1-4|TRBD1|.|TRBV5-6
CASSRTGALNEKLFF
TGTGCCAGCAGCCGTACAGGGGCCCTCAATGAAAAACTGTTTTTT
>14|TRBJ1-3|.|.|TRBV7-8
CASSSPGEGNTIYF
TGTGCCAGCAGCTCCCCGGGTGAAGGAAACACCATATATTTT
>15|TRBJ1-2|.|.|TRBV6-5
CASRQVPRGNYGYTF
TGTGCCAGCCGACAGGTCCCCAGGGGTAACTATGGCTACACCTTC
>16|TRBJ1-1|.|.|TRBV6-2/TRBV6-3
CASSYSGRGMDTEAFF
TGTGCCAGCAGTTACTCGGGGAGAGGGATGGACACTGAAGCTTTCTTT
>13|TRBJ1-1|TRBD1|once|TRBV4-1
CASSSGQGTEAFF
TGCGCCAGCAGTTCTGGACAGGGCACTGAAGCTTTCTTT
>14|TRBJ2-1|.|.|TRBV6-6
CASSYSATGNEQFF
TGTGCCAGCAGTTACTCAGCGACAGGCAATGAGCAGTTCTTC
>15|TRBJ2-7|TRBD2|.|TRBV7-2
CASSLGTSGVGEQYF
TGTGCCAGCAGCTTGGGGACTAGCGGGGTTGGCGAGCAGTACTTC
>14|TRBJ2-2|.|.|TRBV6-6
CASTYYSGTGELFF
TGTGCCAGCACTTACTATTCAGGGACCGGGGAGCTGTTTTTT
>14|TRBJ2-3|TRBD1|.|TRBV29-1
CSGRGQGYADTQYF
TGCAGCGGTAGAGGACAGGGATATGCAGATACGCAGTATTTT
>15|TRBJ2-7|TRBD2|.|TRBV28
CASSPYRGGAYEQYF
TGTGCCAGCAGTCCCTACCGGGGGGGTGCCTACGAGCAGTACTTC
>15|TRBJ2-7|.|few|TRBV5-4
CASSLVGGLSYEQYF
TGTGCCAGCAGCTTGGTCGGGGGTCTATCGTACGAGCAGTACTTC
>9|TRBJ1-2|.|.|TRBV20-1
CSAAGGYTF
TGCAGTGCTGCGGGTGGCTACACCTTC